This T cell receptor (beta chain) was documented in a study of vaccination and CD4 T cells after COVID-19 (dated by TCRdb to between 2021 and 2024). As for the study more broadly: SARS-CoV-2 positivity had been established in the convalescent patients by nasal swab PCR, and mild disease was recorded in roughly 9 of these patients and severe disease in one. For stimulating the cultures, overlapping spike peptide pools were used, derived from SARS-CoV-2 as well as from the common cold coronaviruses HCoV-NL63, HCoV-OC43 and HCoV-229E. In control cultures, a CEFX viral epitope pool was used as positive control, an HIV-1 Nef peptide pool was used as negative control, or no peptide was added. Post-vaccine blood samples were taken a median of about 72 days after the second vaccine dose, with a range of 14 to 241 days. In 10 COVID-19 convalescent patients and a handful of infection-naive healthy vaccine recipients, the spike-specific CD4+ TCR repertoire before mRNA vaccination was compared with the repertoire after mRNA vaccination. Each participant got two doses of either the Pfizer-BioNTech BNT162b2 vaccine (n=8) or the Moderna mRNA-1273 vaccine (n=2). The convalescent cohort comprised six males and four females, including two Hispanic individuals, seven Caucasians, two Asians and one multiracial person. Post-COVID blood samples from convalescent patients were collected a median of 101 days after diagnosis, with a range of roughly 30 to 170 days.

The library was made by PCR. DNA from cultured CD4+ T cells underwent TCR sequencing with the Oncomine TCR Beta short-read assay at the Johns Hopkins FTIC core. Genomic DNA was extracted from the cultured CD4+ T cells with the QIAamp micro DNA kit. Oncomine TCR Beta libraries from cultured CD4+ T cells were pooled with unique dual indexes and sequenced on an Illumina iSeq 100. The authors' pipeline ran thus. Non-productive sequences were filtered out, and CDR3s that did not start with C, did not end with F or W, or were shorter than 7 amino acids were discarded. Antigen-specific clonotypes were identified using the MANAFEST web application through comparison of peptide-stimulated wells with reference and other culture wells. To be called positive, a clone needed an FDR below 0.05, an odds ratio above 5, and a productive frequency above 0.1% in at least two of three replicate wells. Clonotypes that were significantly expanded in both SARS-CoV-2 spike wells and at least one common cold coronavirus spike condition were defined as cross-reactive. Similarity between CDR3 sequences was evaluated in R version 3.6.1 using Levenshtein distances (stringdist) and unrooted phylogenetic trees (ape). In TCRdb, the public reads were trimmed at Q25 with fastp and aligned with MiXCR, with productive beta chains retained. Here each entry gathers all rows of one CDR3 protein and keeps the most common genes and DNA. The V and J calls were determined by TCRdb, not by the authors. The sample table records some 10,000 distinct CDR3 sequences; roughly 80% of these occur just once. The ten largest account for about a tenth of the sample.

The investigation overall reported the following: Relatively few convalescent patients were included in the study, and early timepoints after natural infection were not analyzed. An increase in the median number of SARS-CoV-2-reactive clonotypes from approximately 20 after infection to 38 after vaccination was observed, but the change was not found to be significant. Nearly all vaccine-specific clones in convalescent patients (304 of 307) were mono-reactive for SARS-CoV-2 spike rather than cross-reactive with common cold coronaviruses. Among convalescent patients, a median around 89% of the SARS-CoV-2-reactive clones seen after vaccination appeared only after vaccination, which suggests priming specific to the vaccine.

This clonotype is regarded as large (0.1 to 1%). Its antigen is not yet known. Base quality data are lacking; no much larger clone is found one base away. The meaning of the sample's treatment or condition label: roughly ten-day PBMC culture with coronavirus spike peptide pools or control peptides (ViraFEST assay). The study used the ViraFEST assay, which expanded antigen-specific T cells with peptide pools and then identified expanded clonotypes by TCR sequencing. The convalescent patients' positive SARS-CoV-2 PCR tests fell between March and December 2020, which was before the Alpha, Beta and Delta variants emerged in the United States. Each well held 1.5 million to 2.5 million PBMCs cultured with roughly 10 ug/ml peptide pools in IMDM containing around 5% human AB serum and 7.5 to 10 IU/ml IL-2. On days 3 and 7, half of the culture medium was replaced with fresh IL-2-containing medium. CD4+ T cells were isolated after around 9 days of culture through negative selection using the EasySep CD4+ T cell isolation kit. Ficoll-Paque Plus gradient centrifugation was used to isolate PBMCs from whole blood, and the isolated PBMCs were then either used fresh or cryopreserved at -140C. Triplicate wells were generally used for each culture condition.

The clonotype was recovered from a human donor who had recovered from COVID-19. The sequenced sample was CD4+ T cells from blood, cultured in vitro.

This receptor has the CDR3 CASSSKASYEQYF. At the DNA level, the sequence is TGTGCCAGCAGCTCCAAGGCCTCCTACGAGCAGTACTTC. This receptor chain uses TRBV7-8 and TRBJ2-7, with the identity of the D gene unclear. The germline V gene yields SGHVS for CDR1 and FQNEAQ for CDR2. V drops 4 bases and J drops 0 bases, leaving 7 bases in between. The CDR3, from cysteine to phenylalanine, totals 13 residues. Just CDR3 DNA is preserved here, 39 bases in frame from base 1.